The 4 T cell receptor beta chains below all came from one sample that was sequenced in a study of sequential checkpoint blockade in melanoma. Here immunoSEQ multiplex PCR was the method, and the copy in TCRdb shows in-frame clones only, minus some. In the table there are about 35,000 clones, around four fifths of which are singletons. Specified treatment: randomized to nivolumab then ipilimumab (arm A) or the reverse (arm B). The starting material was CD8+ T cells sorted from blood (inferred from file names), obtained from a patient given nivolumab and ipilimumab in sequence. All receptors come from a human donor with melanoma.

This rearrangement joins TRBV7-9 to TRBJ2-7, with unresolved D. V lost 4 bases to trimming and J lost 5 bases, with 15 bases between them. Looked up from germline, CDR1 is SEHNR and CDR2 is FQNEAQ (reference sequence). This CDR3 has 14 residues. The CDR3 DNA reads TGTGCCAGCAGCTCCTCACTTGATAACGACGAGCAGTACTTC. Residues: CASSSSLDNDEQYF. The whole variable domain, filled in from reference TRBV7-9 and TRBJ2-7, reads DTGVSQNPRHKITKRGQNVTFRCDPISEHNRLYWYRQTLGQGPEFLTYFQNEAQLEKSRLLSDRFSAERPKGSFSTLEIQRTEQGDSAMYLCASSSSLDNDEQYFGPGTRLTVT.

V gene TRBV13 combines with J gene TRBJ2-3; 15 bases map to TRBD2. Germline CDR1 and CDR2: PRHDT and FYEKMQ (reference sequence). V gave up 5 bases and J gave up 6 bases; unmatched junction bases: 3. The CDR3 length is 15 residues. The CDR3 loop reads CASSHGTSGRDTQYF. The CDR3 DNA is TGTGCCAGCAGCCATGGGACTAGCGGGAGGGATACGCAGTATTTT.

The chain links TRBV4-1 to TRBJ2-3, with TRBD2 identical over 10 bases. The CDR3 consists of 15 residues. With 1 base clipped from V and 6 bases from J, the junction kept 4 bases outside the gene matches. Germline loops: CDR1 MGHRA, CDR2 YSYEKL. CDR3 loop: CASSQVAGGADTQYF. As DNA, the CDR3 is TGCGCCAGCAGCCAAGTAGCGGGGGGCGCGGATACGCAGTATTTT.

This chain joins TRBV5-4 and TRBJ2-5; D is possibly TRBD2 (5 bases). The CDR3 has 13 amino acids. Germline CDR1 SGHNT, CDR2 YYREEE (reference sequence). Trimming pared 0 bases from V and 3 bases from J, leaving 6 bases between. The CDR3 DNA sequence: TGTGCCAGCAGCTTGGAACTAGAAGAGACCCAGTACTTC. This gives the protein CASSLELEETQYF.